This TCR beta chain was sequenced in a study of cytomegalovirus exposure and HLA in healthy donors. From germline, CDR1 is SGDLS and CDR2 YYNGEE. The ends lost 3 bases at V and 3 bases at J; junction bases unmatched: 7. CDR3 size: 15 residues. Data came from immunoSEQ multiplex PCR; TCRdb stores just in-frame clones and leaves some out. Of fewer than 250,000 clones listed, approximately 87% were seen once; the top ten hold 4.5% to 6%. The rearrangement links TRBV9 to TRBJ1-2; 8 nucleotides match TRBD1. Material for sequencing was PBMCs. The TCR sequence derives from a woman younger than 30 in good health and CMV-seronegative. CDR3 loop: CASSAGQGPDYGYTF. The DNA for the CDR3 is TGTGCCAGCAGCGCCGGACAGGGCCCGGACTATGGCTACACCTTC.